The clone carrying this T cell receptor (beta chain) was observed once. Its antigen is still unknown. A junction end diverges from the germline sequence, so it may reflect a read error. Through a sample-barcoded 5' primer and a J-beta primer mix, a second PCR was run for about 6 to 12 cycles. Each of the cDNA molecules was tagged by a template-switch adaptor with 12 random nucleotides. One entry per CDR3 protein, called by TCRdb with MiXCR from the 5' RACE reads. The sample holds around 970,000 distinct CDR3 sequences, roughly 51% seen once. Donors gave roughly 10 milliliters of peripheral blood apiece. The entry originates in a study of blood T cells in healthy people across ages. Study-wide results and limits: Comparison with aged donors showed that long-lived donors had more naive CD4+ cells and higher diversity.

The specimen was blood. The receptor comes from a woman aged 55-75 years in good health.

The CDR3 sequence: CAGSLGRTGETQYF. In DNA, the CDR3 is TGTGCCGGCAGTTTGGGACGGACGGGAGAGACCCAGTACTTC. The rearrangement uses TRBV12-3 or TRBV12-4 and TRBJ2-5; possibly TRBD1 or TRBD2 for D (5 bases each). The CDR3 consists of 14 residues.